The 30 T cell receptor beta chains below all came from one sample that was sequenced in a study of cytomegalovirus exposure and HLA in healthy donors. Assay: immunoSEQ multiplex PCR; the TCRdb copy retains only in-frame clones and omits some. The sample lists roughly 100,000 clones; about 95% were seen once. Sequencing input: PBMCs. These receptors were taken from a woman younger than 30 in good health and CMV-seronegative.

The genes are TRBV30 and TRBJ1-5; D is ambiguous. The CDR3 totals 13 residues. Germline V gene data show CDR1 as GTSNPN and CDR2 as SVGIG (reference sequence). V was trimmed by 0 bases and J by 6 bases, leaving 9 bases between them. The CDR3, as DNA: TGTGCCTGGAGTGTAGCCGGGATTCAGCCCCAGCATTTT. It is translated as CAWSVAGIQPQHF. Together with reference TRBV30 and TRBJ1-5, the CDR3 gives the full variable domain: SQTIHQWPATLVQPVGSPLSLECTVEGTSNPNLYWYRQAAGRGLQLLFYSVGIGQISSEVPQNLSASRPQDRQFILSSKKLLLSDSGFYLCAWSVAGIQPQHFGDGTRLSIL.

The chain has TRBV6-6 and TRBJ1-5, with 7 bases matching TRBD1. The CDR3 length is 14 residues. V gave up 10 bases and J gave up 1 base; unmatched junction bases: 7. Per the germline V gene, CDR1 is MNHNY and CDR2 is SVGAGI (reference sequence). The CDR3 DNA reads TGTGCCACCAAAGACAGGGAGAGCAATCAGCCCCAGCATTTT. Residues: CATKDRESNQPQHF.

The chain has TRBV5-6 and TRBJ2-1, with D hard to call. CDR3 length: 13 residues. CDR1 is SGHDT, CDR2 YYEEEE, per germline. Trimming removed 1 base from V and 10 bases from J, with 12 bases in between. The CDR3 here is CASSLQGTAEQFF. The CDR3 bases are TGTGCCAGCAGCTTGCAAGGTACAGCCGAGCAGTTCTTC.

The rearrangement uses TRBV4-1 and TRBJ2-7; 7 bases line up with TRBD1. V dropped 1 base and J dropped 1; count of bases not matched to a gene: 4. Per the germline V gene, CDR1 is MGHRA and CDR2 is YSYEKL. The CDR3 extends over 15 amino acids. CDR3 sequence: CASSQALQGSYEQYF. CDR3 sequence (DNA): TGCGCCAGCAGCCAAGCGTTACAGGGGTCCTACGAGCAGTACTTC.

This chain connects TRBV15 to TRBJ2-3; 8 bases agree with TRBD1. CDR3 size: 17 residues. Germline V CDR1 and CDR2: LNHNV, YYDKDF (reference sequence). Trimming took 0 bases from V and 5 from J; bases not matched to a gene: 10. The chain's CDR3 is CATSRDSGGRFGDTQYF. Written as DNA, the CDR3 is TGTGCCACCAGCAGAGATTCAGGGGGCCGTTTCGGAGATACGCAGTATTTT.

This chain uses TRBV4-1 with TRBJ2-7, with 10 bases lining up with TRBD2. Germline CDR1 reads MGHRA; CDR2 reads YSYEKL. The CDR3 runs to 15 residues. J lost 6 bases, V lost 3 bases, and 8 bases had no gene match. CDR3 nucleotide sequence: TGCGCCAGCAGCCAGCCGGGACTAGCGTCTCGCGAGCAGTACTTC. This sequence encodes CASSQPGLASREQYF.

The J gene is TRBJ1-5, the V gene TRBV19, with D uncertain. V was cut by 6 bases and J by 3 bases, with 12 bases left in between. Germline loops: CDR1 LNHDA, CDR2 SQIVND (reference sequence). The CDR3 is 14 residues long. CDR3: CASRERVYNQPQHF. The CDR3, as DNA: TGTGCCAGTAGAGAGAGGGTCTACAATCAGCCCCAGCATTTT.

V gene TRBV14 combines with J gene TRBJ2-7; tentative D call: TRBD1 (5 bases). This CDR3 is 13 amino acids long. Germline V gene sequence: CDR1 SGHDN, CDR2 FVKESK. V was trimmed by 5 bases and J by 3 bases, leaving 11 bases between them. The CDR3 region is CASSFAGYYEQYF. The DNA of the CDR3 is TGTGCCAGCAGCTTCGCAGGGTACTACGAGCAGTACTTC.

The CDR3 here is CASLAGGPNTQYF. Written as DNA, the CDR3 is TGTGCCAGCTTGGCGGGGGGGCCGAATACGCAGTATTTT. The chain carries TRBV11-2 and TRBJ2-3; the match to TRBD2 covers 9 bases. With 8 bases clipped from V and 7 bases from J, the junction kept 7 bases outside the gene matches. The CDR3 is made up of 13 amino acids. Germline CDR1 and CDR2: SGHAT and FQNNGV. Using reference TRBV11-2 and TRBJ2-3 for the parts outside the CDR3, the full variable domain is EAGVAQSPRYKIIEKRQSVAFWCNPISGHATLYWYQQILGQGPKLLIQFQNNGVVDDSQLPKDRFSAERLKGVDSTLKIQPAKLEDSAVYLCASLAGGPNTQYFGPGTRLTVL.

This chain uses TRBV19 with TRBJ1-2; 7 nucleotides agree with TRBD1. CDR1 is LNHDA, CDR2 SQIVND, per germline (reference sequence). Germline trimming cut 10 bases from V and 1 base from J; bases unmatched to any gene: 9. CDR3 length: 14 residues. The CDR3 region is CATSPGQSNYGYTF. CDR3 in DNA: TGTGCCACCTCGCCGGGACAGAGTAACTATGGCTACACCTTC.

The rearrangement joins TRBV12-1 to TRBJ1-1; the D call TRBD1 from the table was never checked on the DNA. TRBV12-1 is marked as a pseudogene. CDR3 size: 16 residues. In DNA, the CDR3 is TGTGCCAGCAGCTTTCCGGGACAGCCGAGAAATAAGGAAGCTTTCTTT. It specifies CASSFPGQPRNKEAFF.

The CDR3 coding sequence is TGTGCCATCACCATTGACACCAACACTGAAGCTTTCTTT. Its protein is CAITIDTNTEAFF. The chain couples TRBV10-3 to TRBJ1-1; unclear D gene. V lost 7 bases and J 2 bases, leaving 11 bases between the germline ends. From germline, CDR1 is ENHRY and CDR2 SYGVKD. The CDR3 spans 13 residues.

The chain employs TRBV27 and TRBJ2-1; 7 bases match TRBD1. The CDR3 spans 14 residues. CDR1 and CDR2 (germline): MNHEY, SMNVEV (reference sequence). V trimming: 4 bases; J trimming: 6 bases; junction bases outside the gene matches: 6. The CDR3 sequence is CASSSGQRVNEQFF. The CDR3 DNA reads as TGTGCCAGCAGTTCGGGACAGAGAGTCAATGAGCAGTTCTTC.

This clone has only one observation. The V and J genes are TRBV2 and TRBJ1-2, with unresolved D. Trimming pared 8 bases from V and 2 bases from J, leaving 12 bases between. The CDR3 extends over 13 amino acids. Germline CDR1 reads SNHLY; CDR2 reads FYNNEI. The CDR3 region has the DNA TGTGCCAGCCTATATTCCCCCAACTATGGCTACACCTTC. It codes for CASLYSPNYGYTF.

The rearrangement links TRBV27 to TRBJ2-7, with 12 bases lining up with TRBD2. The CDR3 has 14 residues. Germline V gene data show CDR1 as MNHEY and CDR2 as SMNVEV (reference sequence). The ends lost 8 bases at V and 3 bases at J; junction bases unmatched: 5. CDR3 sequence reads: CASCRLAGDYEQYF. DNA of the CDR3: TGTGCCAGCTGCCGACTAGCGGGAGACTACGAGCAGTACTTC.

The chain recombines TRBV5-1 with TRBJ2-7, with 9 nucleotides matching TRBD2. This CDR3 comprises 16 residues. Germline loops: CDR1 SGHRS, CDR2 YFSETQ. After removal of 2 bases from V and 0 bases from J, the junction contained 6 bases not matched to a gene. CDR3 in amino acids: CASSLSLAGPSYEQYF. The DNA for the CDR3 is TGCGCCAGCAGCTTAAGCCTAGCGGGGCCCTCCTACGAGCAGTACTTC.

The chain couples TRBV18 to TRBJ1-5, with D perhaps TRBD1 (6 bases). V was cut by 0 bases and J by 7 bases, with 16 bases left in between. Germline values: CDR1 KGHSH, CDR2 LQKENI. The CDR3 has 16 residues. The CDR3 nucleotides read TGTGCCAGCTCACCACCCTACAAAGACAGGCTCCAGCCCCAGCATTTT. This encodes CASSPPYKDRLQPQHF.

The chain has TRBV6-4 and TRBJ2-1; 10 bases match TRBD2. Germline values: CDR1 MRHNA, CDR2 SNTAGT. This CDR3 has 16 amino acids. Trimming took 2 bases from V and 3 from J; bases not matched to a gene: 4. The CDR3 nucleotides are TGTGCCAGCAGTGACGGGCTAGCGGGGGACTACAATGAGCAGTTCTTC. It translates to CASSDGLAGDYNEQFF.

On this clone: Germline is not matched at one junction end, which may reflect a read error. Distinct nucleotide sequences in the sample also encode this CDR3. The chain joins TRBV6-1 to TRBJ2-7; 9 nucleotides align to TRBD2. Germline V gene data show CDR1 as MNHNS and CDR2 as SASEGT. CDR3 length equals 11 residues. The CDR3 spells CASTTSGEQYF. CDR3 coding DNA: TGTGCCAGCACGACTAGCGGCGAGCAGTACTTT.

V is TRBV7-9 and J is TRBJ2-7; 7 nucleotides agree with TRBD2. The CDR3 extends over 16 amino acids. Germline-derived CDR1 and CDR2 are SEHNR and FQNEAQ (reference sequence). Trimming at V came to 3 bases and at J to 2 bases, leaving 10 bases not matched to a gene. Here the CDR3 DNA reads TGTGCCAGCAGCTTCAGGTCGGAGCGGGGAACCTACGAGCAGTACTTC. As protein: CASSFRSERGTYEQYF.

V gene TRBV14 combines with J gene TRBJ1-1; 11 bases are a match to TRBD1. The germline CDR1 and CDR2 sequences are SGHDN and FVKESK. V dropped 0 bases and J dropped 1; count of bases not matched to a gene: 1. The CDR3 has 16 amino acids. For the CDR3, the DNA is TGTGCCAGCAGCCAAGAAGGGACAGGGGGGAACACTGAAGCTTTCTTT. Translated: CASSQEGTGGNTEAFF.

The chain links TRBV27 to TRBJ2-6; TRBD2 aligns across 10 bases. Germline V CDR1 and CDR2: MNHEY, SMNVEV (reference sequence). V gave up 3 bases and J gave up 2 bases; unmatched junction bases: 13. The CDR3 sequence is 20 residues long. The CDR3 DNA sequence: TGTGCCAGCAGTTTCCGCATTAGCCGACTAGCGGGTACTGGGGCCAACGTCCTGACTTTC. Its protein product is CASSFRISRLAGTGANVLTF.

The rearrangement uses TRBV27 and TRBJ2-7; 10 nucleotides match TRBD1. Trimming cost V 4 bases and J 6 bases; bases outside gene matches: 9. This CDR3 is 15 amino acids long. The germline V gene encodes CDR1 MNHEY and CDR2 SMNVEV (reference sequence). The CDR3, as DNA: TGTGCCAGCAGTTCTCCGGGACAGGGGACCGGCGAGCAGTACTTC. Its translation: CASSSPGQGTGEQYF.

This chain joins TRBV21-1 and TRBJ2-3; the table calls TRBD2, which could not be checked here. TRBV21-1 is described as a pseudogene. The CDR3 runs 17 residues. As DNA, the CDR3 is TGTGCCAGCAGCAAAGGCGGGGACTCCAATCGCACAGATACGCAGTATTTT. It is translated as CASSKGGDSNRTDTQYF.

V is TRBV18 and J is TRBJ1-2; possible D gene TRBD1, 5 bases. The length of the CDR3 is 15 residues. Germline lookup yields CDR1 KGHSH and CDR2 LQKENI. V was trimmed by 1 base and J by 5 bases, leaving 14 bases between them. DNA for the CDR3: TGTGCCAGCTCACCACTGTTGACAGAAAATTATGGCTACACCTTC. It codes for CASSPLLTENYGYTF.

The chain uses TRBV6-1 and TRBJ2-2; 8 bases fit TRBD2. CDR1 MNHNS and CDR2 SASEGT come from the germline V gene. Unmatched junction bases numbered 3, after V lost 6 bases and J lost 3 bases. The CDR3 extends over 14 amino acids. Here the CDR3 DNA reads TGTGCCAGCAGCGGGGGGGTGTACACCGGGGAGCTGTTTTTT. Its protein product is CASSGGVYTGELFF.

The CDR3 DNA reads as TGTGCCAGCAGTGAAACTTATAACGGGGTGCCCCAGCATTTT. Translated, it gives CASSETYNGVPQHF. The V gene is TRBV6-4, the J gene TRBJ1-5, with D unresolved. V was clipped by 3 bases and J by 9 bases, with 15 bases between them. Germline V gives CDR1 MRHNA, CDR2 SNTAGT. The CDR3 spans 14 residues.

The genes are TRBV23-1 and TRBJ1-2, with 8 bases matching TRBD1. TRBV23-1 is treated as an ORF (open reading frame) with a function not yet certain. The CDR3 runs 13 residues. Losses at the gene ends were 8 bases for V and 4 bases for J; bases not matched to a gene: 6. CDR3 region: CASSKGTGYGYTF. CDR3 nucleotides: TGCGCCAGCTCAAAGGGGACAGGCTATGGCTACACCTTC.

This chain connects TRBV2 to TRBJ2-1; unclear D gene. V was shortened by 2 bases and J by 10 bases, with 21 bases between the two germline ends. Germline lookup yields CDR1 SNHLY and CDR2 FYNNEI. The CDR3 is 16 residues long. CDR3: CASSESGASYLREQFF. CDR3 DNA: TGTGCCAGCAGTGAATCTGGAGCCAGTTACTTGAGGGAGCAGTTCTTC.

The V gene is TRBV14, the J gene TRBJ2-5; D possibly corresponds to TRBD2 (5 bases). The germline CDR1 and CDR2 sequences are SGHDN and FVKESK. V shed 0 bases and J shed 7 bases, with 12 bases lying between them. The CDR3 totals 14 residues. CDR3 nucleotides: TGTGCCAGCAGCCAAGATCTTGAGGGAGTGACCCAGTACTTC. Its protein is CASSQDLEGVTQYF. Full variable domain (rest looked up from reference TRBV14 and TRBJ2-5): EAGVTQFPSHSVIEKGQTVTLRCDPISGHDNLYWYRRVMGKEIKFLLHFVKESKQDESGMPNNRFLAERTGGTYSTLKVQPAELEDSGVYFCASSQDLEGVTQYFGPGTRLLVL.